These 17 T cell receptor beta chains were all obtained from the same sample, sequenced in a study of cytomegalovirus exposure and HLA in healthy donors. The protocol was immunoSEQ multiplex PCR, while the TCRdb copy is restricted to in-frame clones and leaves out a portion. The data show roughly 100,000 clones, more than 85% seen once. The sequenced material came from PBMCs. These receptors were taken from a woman younger than 35 in good health and CMV-seropositive.

The chain has TRBV27 and TRBJ2-1; 7 positions match TRBD1. Trimming at V came to 10 bases and at J to 2 bases, leaving 8 bases not matched to a gene. Germline values: CDR1 MNHEY, CDR2 SMNVEV (reference sequence). This CDR3 comprises 14 residues. In nucleotides, the CDR3 is TGTGCCACCGGCAGGGGGTACGCCTACAATGAGCAGTTCTTC. Amino acids: CATGRGYAYNEQFF.

This sequence joins TRBV20-1 and TRBJ1-1; no firm D call. The CDR3 totals 11 residues. The V gene's germline CDR1 is DFQATT and CDR2 SNEGSKA (reference sequence). Written as DNA, the CDR3 is TGCACATCCACTTCAGGCTCTGAAGCTTTCTTT. Protein: CTSTSGSEAFF.

This chain connects TRBV7-9 to TRBJ2-3, with 7 bases matching TRBD1. Germline V gene sequence: CDR1 SEHNR, CDR2 FQNEAQ (reference sequence). The junction had 5 bases not matched to a gene; V was cut back by 5 bases and J by 0 bases. The CDR3 is 15 residues long. CDR3 nucleotides: TGTGCCAGCAGCCGACAGGGAACTAGCACAGATACGCAGTATTTT. It yields the protein CASSRQGTSTDTQYF.

With respect to this clone: The junction does not match germline at one end; this may be a read error. The chain is built from TRBV7-7 and TRBJ2-1, with TRBD2 as a possible D gene (6 bases). The CDR3 spans 13 residues. CDR1 SSHAT and CDR2 FNYEAQ come from the germline V gene (reference sequence). The CDR3 is CASSHPGDNEQFF. The CDR3 nucleotides read TGTGCTAGCAGCCACCCGGGGGACAATGAGCAGTTCTTC.

The chain carries TRBV5-1 and TRBJ2-7; D perhaps matches TRBD1 (6 bases). Germline lookup yields CDR1 SGHRS and CDR2 YFSETQ. Between the trimmed V and J ends, which lost 0 bases and 4 bases, there was a span of 17 bases. The CDR3 covers 16 residues. DNA for the CDR3: TGCGCCAGCAGCTTGGCCCCAACAGGGTCCTATTACGAGCAGTACTTC. Translated: CASSLAPTGSYYEQYF. Together with reference TRBV5-1 and TRBJ2-7, the CDR3 gives the full variable domain: KAGVTQTPRYLIKTRGQQVTLSCSPISGHRSVSWYQQTPGQGLQFLFEYFSETQRNKGNFPGRFSGRQFSNSRSEMNVSTLELGDSALYLCASSLAPTGSYYEQYFGPGTRLTVT.

The gene calls are TRBV7-8 and TRBJ2-3, with D possibly TRBD2 on 5 matching bases. CDR1 is SGHVS and CDR2 is FQNEAQ in the germline V gene. This CDR3 contains 13 residues. V lost 4 bases, J lost 5 bases, and 10 bases lay in between. In DNA form, the CDR3 reads TGTGCCAGCAGCTGGAGCGGTGAAGATACGCAGTATTTT. This encodes CASSWSGEDTQYF. The complete variable domain, with remaining parts taken from reference TRBV7-8 and TRBJ2-3, reads GAGVSQSPRYKVAKRGQDVALRCDPISGHVSLFWYQQALGQGPEFLTYFQNEAQLDKSGLPSDRFFAERPEGSVSTLKIQRTQQEDSAVYLCASSWSGEDTQYFGPGTRLTVL.

J is TRBJ2-7 and V is TRBV7-8, with D tentatively TRBD2 (5 bases). V lost 5 bases to trimming and J lost 2 bases, with 13 bases between them. CDR1 is SGHVS and CDR2 is FQNEAQ in the germline V gene. This CDR3 contains 14 residues. The CDR3 DNA reads TGTGCCAGCAGCGAGCGATGGGAGACCTACGAGCAGTACTTC. Translated: CASSERWETYEQYF.

A word on this clone: Germline and junction disagree at one end, which may indicate a read error. The chain combines TRBV28 with TRBJ2-1, with 8 bases that match TRBD1. The CDR3 totals 12 residues. Germline V gene data show CDR1 as MDHEN and CDR2 as SYDVKM. CDR3 nucleotides: TGTGCCAGCAGCGCAGGGGGCGGCGGCCTTATCTTC. Translation: CASSAGGGGLIF. Variable domain in full (rest from reference TRBV28 and TRBJ2-1): DVKVTQSSRYLVKRTGEKVFLECVQDMDHENMFWYRQDPGLGLRLIYFSYDVKMKEKGDIPEGYSVSREKKERFSLILESASTNQTSMYLCASSAGGGGLIFGPGTRLTVL.

The chain has TRBV5-1 and TRBJ2-5; TRBD1 is a possible D gene (6 bases). The germline V gene encodes CDR1 SGHRS and CDR2 YFSETQ. The CDR3 consists of 14 residues. Trimming pared 0 bases from V and 5 bases from J, leaving 11 bases between. CDR3 DNA: TGCGCCAGCAGCTTGGGAAACAGGGTCGAGACCCAGTACTTC. As protein: CASSLGNRVETQYF.

The V and J genes are TRBV11-2 and TRBJ2-6; maybe TRBD1 (5 bases). V shed 1 base and J shed 4 bases, with 14 bases lying between them. The CDR3 is 17 amino acids. Per the germline V gene, CDR1 is SGHAT and CDR2 is FQNNGV. The CDR3 loop is CASSLVVRVPGANVLTF. DNA for the CDR3: TGTGCCAGCAGCTTAGTGGTCAGGGTACCCGGGGCCAACGTCCTGACTTTC.

The chain recombines TRBV28 with TRBJ2-3; no reliable D call. V was cut by 6 bases and J by 4 bases, with 8 bases left in between. The CDR3 contains 12 residues. Germline V lookup: CDR1 MDHEN, CDR2 SYDVKM. The CDR3 spells CASSQQPDTQYF. CDR3 bases: TGTGCCAGCAGCCAACAGCCAGATACGCAGTATTTT.

The CDR3 here is CASSFRYEQYF. The CDR3 region has the DNA TGTGCCAGCAGTTTTCGCTACGAGCAGTACTTC. The chain has TRBV28 and TRBJ2-7; no reliable D call. Trimming shortened V by 3 bases and J by 3 bases, and 3 bases separated the two germline ends. The CDR3 consists of 11 residues. Germline V gene lookup returns CDR1 MDHEN and CDR2 SYDVKM.

The chain employs TRBV10-3 and TRBJ2-1, with D possibly being TRBD2 (6 bases). The CDR3 sequence is 13 residues long. In germline, CDR1 is ENHRY, CDR2 SYGVKD. The V end lost 5 bases, the J end lost 15 bases, and 20 bases lay between the germline ends. The CDR3 is CAISTGTHDLGFF. DNA of the CDR3: TGTGCCATCAGTACCGGGACTCACGATTTGGGGTTCTTC.

V gene TRBV28 combines with J gene TRBJ2-7; TRBD2 agrees at 14 bases. Germline V gives CDR1 MDHEN, CDR2 SYDVKM. The V segment lost 6 bases and the J segment 0 bases; nucleotides outside the gene matches: 7. There are 17 residues in the CDR3. The CDR3: CASRPGLAGVFSYEQYF. DNA for the CDR3: TGTGCCAGCAGGCCGGGACTAGCGGGAGTATTCTCCTACGAGCAGTACTTC.

This chain links TRBV4-1 with TRBJ1-4; D gene uncertain. The V gene lost 0 bases and the J gene lost 0 bases, with 5 bases spanning the gap. The CDR3 consists of 15 residues. Germline V gene data show CDR1 as MGHRA and CDR2 as YSYEKL. As DNA, the CDR3 is TGCGCCAGCAGCCAAGAGGCGGCAACTAATGAAAAACTGTTTTTT. Amino acids: CASSQEAATNEKLFF.

This clone occurred once. The J gene is TRBJ1-2, the V gene TRBV2; D is unclear. CDR3 length: 12 amino acids. CDR1 is SNHLY, CDR2 FYNNEI, per germline. The V and J ends lost 6 bases and 4 bases respectively, with 9 bases between them. The CDR3 loop is CASSAGLYGYTF. The CDR3, as DNA: TGTGCCAGCAGCGCCGGACTCTATGGCTACACCTTC.

The V and J genes are TRBV11-3 and TRBJ1-2; D remains unclear. The CDR3 contains 14 residues. V lost 5 bases to trimming and J lost 5 bases, with 15 bases between them. CDR1 and CDR2 (germline): SGHNT, YENEEA. In DNA form, the CDR3 reads TGTGCCAGCAGCCTAGGAGCCGAGGAGTATGGCTACACCTTC. It yields the protein CASSLGAEEYGYTF.